The clone carrying this TCR beta chain was recorded only once. The antigen remains unidentified. Germline CDR1 SGHAT, CDR2 FQDESV (reference sequence). This CDR3 has 14 amino acids. The trim removed 5 bases at V and 5 bases at J, leaving 8 bases unmatched. This entry is derived from a study of shared clonotypes between healthy human individuals. The authors split each subset's genomic DNA evenly across several immunoSEQ plates. Measured with immunoSEQ multiplex PCR; TCRdb has only the in-frame clones, and not every one. Of a few million clones in the sample, around 94% were seen once. General study findings and limits: Sequencing of the sorted subsets was shown by rarefaction to be incomplete despite large depth.

V gene TRBV11-1 combines with J gene TRBJ2-7, with 8 bases fitting TRBD1. The sample consisted of naive CD4+ T cells sorted from blood. The subset was: CD45RA+ positively selected. This clonotype originated in a man aged 18 to 30 in good health. Written as DNA, the CDR3 is TGTGCCAGCAGCCCGCGGACAGGGCCCCACGAGCAGTACTTC. Translation: CASSPRTGPHEQYF.